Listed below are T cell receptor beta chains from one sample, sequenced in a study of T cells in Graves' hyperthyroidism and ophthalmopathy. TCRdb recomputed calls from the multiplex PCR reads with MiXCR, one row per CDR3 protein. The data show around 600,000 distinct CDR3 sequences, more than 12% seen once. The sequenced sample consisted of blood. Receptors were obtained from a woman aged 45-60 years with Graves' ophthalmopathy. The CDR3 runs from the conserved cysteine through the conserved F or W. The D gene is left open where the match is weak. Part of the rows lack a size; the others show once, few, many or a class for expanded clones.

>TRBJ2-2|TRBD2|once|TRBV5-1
TGCGCCAGCAGATTGGCGGGAGCATCGGGGGAGCTGTTTTTT
CASRLAGASGELFF
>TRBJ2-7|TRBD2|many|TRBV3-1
TGTGCCAGCAGCCGACACTCTAGCGGGAGTGCCTACGAGCAGTACTTC
CASSRHSSGSAYEQYF
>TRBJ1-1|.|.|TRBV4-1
TGCGCCAGCAGCCAGACAGAGGTGAACACTGAAGCTTTCTTT
CASSQTEVNTEAFF
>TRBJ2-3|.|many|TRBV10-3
TGTGCCATCAGTGAGTCGACTTGGTCGGCGGGCGACGATACGCAGTATTTT
CAISESTWSAGDDTQYF
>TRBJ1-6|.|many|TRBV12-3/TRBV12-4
TGTGCCAGCAGTATACGCAGGGGCAGGGTGAATTCACCCCTCCACTTT
CASSIRRGRVNSPLHF
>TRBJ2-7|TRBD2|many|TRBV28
TGTGCCAGCAGTTTAAGCCTAGCGGGAGTCTACGAGCAGTACTTC
CASSLSLAGVYEQYF
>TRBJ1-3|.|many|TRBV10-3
TGTGCCATCAGTGGTTCTGGAAACACCATATATTTT
CAISGSGNTIYF
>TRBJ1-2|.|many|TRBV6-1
TGTGCCAGCAGTGAAGACTGGTCTCTCCCGAATGGCTACACCTTC
CASSEDWSLPNGYTF
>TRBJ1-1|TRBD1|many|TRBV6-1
TGTGCCAGCAGCAGTCCCGGGACAGGGTCCACTGAAGCTTTCTTT
CASSSPGTGSTEAFF
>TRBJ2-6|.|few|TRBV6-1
TGTGCCAGCAGTGAAAAGCGGAGCTCTGGGGCCAACGTCCTGACTTTC
CASSEKRSSGANVLTF
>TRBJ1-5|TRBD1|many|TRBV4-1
TGTGCCAGCAGCCCGGGACAGGGGCCCAATCAGCCCCAGCATTTT
CASSPGQGPNQPQHF
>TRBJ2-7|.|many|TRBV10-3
TGTGCCATCAGTGAAGCAGGCAGATTCTCCTACGAGCAGTACTTC
CAISEAGRFSYEQYF
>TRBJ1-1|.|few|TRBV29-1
TGCAGCGTTGGTGTAGGGACGAACACTGAAGCTTTCTTT
CSVGVGTNTEAFF
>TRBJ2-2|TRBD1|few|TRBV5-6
TGTGCCAGCAGCTTGGCGGGGACAGGGAACACCGGGGAGCTGTTTTTT
CASSLAGTGNTGELFF
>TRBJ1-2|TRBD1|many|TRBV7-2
TGTGCCAGCAGCTTAGATGGCAGGGGGTACTATGGCTACACCTTC
CASSLDGRGYYGYTF
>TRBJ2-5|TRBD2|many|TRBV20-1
TGCAGTGCTACGCGAACCGGGACTAGCGGACCTCAAGAGACCCAGTACTTC
CSATRTGTSGPQETQYF